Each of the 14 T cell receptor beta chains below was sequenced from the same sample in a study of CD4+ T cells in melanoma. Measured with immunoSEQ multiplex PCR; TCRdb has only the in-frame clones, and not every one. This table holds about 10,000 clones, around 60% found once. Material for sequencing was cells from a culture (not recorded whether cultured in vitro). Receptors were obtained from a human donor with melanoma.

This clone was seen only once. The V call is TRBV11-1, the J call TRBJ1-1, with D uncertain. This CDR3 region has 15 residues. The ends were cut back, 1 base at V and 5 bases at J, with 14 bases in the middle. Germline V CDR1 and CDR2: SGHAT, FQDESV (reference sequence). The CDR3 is CASSLGNWGRTEAFF. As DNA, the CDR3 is TGTGCCAGCAGCTTAGGAAATTGGGGTCGGACTGAAGCTTTCTTT.

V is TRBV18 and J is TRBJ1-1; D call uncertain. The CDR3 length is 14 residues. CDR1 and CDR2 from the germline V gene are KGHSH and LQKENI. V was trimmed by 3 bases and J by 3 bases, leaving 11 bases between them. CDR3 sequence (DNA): TGTGCCAGCTCACCGCGGACGGATGACACTGAAGCTTTCTTT. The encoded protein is CASSPRTDDTEAFF.

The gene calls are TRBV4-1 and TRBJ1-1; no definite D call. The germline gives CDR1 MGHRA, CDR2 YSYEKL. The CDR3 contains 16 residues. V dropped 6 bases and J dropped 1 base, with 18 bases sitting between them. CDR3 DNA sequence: TGCGCCAGCAGTGGGGTGGGCTTCATAAAGAACACTGAAGCTTTCTTT. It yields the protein CASSGVGFIKNTEAFF.

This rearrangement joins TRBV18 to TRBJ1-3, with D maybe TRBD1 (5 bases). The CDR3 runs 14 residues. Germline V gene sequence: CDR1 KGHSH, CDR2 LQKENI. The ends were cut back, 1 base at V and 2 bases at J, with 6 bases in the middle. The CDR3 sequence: CASSPQGAGNTIYF. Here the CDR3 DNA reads TGTGCCAGCTCACCACAAGGGGCTGGAAACACCATATATTTT.

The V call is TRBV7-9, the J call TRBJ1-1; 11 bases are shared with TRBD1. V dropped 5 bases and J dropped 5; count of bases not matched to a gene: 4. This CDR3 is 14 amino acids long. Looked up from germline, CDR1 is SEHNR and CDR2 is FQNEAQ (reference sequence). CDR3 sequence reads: CASSVGTGGTEAFF. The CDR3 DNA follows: TGTGCCAGCAGCGTCGGGACAGGGGGGACTGAAGCTTTCTTT.

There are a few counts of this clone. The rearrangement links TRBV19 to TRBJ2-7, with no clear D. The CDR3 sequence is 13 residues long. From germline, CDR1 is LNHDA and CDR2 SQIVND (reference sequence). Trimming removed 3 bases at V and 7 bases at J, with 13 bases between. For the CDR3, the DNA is TGTGCCAGTAGTATGGCCCGGGCTCGGGAGCAGTACTTC. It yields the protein CASSMARAREQYF.

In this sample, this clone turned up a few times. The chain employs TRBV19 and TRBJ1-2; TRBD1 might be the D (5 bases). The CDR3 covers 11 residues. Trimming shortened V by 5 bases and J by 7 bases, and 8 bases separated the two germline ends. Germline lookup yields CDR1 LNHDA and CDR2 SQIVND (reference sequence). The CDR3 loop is CASSGRGGYTF. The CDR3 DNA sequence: TGTGCCAGTAGTGGAAGGGGTGGCTACACCTTC.

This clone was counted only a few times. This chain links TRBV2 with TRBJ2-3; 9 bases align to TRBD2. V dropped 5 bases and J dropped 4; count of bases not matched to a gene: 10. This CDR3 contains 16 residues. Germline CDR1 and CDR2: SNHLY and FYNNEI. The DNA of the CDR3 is TGTGCCAGCAGTCCCATAAGCGGGGGGCTAGCAGATACGCAGTATTTT. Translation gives CASSPISGGLADTQYF.

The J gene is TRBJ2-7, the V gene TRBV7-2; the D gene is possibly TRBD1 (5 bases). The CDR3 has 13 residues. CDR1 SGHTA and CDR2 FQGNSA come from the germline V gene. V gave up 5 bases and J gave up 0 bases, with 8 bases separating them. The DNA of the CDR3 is TGTGCCAGCAGCGTAGGGGACTCCTACGAGCAGTACTTC. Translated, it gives CASSVGDSYEQYF.

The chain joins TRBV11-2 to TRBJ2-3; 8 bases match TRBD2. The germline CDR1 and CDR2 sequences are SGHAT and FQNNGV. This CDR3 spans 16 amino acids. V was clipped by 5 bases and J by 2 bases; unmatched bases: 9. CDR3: CASSRRSGGLTDTQYF. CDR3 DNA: TGTGCCAGCAGCCGTCGCAGCGGGGGCCTCACAGATACGCAGTATTTT.

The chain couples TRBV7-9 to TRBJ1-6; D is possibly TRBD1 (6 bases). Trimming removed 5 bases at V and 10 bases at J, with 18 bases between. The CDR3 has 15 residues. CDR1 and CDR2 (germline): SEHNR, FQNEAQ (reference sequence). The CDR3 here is CASSRGDTEGSPLHF. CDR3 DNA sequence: TGTGCCAGCAGCCGCGGGGACACCGAAGGGTCACCCCTCCACTTT.

CDR3 protein: CASSLVGFTDTQYF. CDR3 DNA: TGTGCCAGCAGCTTGGTCGGGTTCACAGATACGCAGTATTTT. The chain is built from TRBV6-1 and TRBJ2-3; D is ambiguous. Trimming pared 6 bases from V and 2 bases from J, leaving 12 bases between. Germline V gives CDR1 MNHNS, CDR2 SASEGT. CDR3 length equals 14 residues.

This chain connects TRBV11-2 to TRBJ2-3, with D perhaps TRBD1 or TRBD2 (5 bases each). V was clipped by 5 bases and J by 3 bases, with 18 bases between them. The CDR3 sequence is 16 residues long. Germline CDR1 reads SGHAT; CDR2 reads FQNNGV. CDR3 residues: CASSPWGRGLTDTQYF. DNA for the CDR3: TGTGCCAGCAGCCCATGGGGTCGGGGCCTGACAGATACGCAGTATTTT.

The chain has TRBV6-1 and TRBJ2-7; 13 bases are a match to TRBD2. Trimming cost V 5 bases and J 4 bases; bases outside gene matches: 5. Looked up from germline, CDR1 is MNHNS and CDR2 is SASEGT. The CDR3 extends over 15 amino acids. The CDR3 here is CASSPTSGGLYEQYF. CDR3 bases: TGTGCCAGCAGTCCGACTAGCGGGGGGTTATACGAGCAGTACTTC.